This TCR beta chain appears in the sequencing data of a study of Ad26.COV2.S vaccination and SARS-CoV-2 variants. Study at large: By the intramuscular route, Ad26.COV2.S was given once, or twice 56 days apart. General study results and limits: Measures of TCR breadth and depth may have fallen short of total T cell responses. Breadth measured for non-spike TCRs was similar across vaccine and placebo recipients.

The table lists this clone with a count of one. Its antigen is as yet unknown. The CDR3 runs 14 residues. From germline, CDR1 is SGHRS and CDR2 YFSETQ. Trimming cost V 1 base and J 0 bases, with 6 bases left between them. Treatment in this sample: some 19 received Ad26.COV2.S at low or high dose, single or two shots; 5 received placebo; per-sample allocation not given. The investigators took samples on day 63 after the first vaccine or placebo injection. Measured with immunoSEQ multiplex PCR; TCRdb has only the in-frame clones, and not every one. The data hold around 450,000 clones, with 89% observed a single time.

The receptor's source is a person aged 18-65 years who received the Ad26.COV2.S COVID-19 vaccine or a placebo. The material was peripheral blood, obtained in a trial of Ad26.COV2.S vaccine versus placebo. J is TRBJ2-3 and V is TRBV5-1, with D possibly TRBD1 on 6 matching bases. In DNA, the CDR3 is TGCGCCAGCAGCTTGACAGGGAGCACAGATACGCAGTATTTT. Translating it yields CASSLTGSTDTQYF.